Presented here are 18 T cell receptor beta chains from one specimen sequenced in a study of T cell changes during pregnancy in multiple sclerosis. Profiling relied on immunoSEQ multiplex PCR, and the TCRdb table lists in-frame clones only, not all of them. This table holds about 50,000 clones, 85% to 95% found once. Sequencing used CD8+ T cells from peripheral blood mononuclear cells, obtained before pregnancy. Every receptor here comes from a female donor with multiple sclerosis, enrolled in a pregnancy study.

The rearrangement joins TRBV19 to TRBJ1-5, with D unclear. Trimming left V 6 bases short and J 13 bases short, with 16 bases between. The CDR3 runs 12 residues. Germline CDR1 reads LNHDA; CDR2 reads SQIVND (reference sequence). In DNA form, the CDR3 reads TGTGCCAGTAGGGCCGCGTCTCGGGAGCAGCATTTT. Its translation is CASRAASREQHF.

This clone appeared a single time. The V call is TRBV19, the J call TRBJ2-1; weak D call: TRBD2 (7 bases). The CDR3 has 15 residues. CDR1 LNHDA and CDR2 SQIVND come from the germline V gene (reference sequence). Trimming removed 1 base from V and 9 bases from J, with 16 bases in between. The CDR3 loop is CASSIGEGGSSEQFF. The CDR3 DNA reads TGTGCCAGTAGTATAGGGGAGGGGGGTAGTAGTGAGCAGTTCTTC.

This clone was observed a single time. The chain recombines TRBV2 with TRBJ1-2; D remains unclear. Germline loops: CDR1 SNHLY, CDR2 FYNNEI. CDR3 size: 16 residues. V was pared by 7 bases and J by 0 bases, with 18 bases between. CDR3 amino acids: CASTYPGGRSNYGYTF. CDR3 bases: TGTGCCAGCACCTATCCTGGCGGAAGATCTAACTATGGCTACACCTTC.

V usage is TRBV7-9 and J usage is TRBJ1-1; 7 positions match TRBD1. The V gene end was trimmed by 4 bases and the J gene end by 1 base; junction bases not matched to a gene: 6. The CDR3 length is 15 residues. From germline, CDR1 is SEHNR and CDR2 FQNEAQ (reference sequence). The DNA for the CDR3 is TGTGCCAGCAGCTCACCCGACAGGGCGAACACTGAAGCTTTCTTT. Translating gives CASSSPDRANTEAFF.

As DNA, the CDR3 is TGTGCCAGCAGCTTAAGCGGGAGCGGGGGTGATACGCAGTATTTT. Translation: CASSLSGSGGDTQYF. V and J are TRBV11-3 and TRBJ2-3; 8 bases map to TRBD2. V lost 2 bases and J lost 6; bases outside the gene matches: 7. This CDR3 has 15 residues. CDR1 and CDR2 (germline): SGHNT, YENEEA.

The gene calls are TRBV5-6 and TRBJ1-3; D is possibly TRBD1 (6 bases). V was cut by 6 bases and J by 2 bases, with 15 bases left in between. This CDR3 is 15 amino acids long. The V gene's germline CDR1 is SGHDT and CDR2 YYEEEE. CDR3 sequence reads: CASNVRGATGNTIYF. The CDR3, as DNA: TGTGCCAGCAACGTCCGGGGGGCCACTGGAAACACCATATATTTT.

In this sample, this clone turned up a few times. The genes are TRBV5-4 and TRBJ1-1; 8 bases fit TRBD1. The trim removed 1 base at V and 1 base at J, leaving 0 bases unmatched. Germline V gene sequence: CDR1 SGHNT, CDR2 YYREEE (reference sequence). CDR3 length: 14 amino acids. The CDR3 bases are TGTGCCAGCAGCTTGCAGGGGGCGAACACTGAAGCTTTCTTT. It is translated as CASSLQGANTEAFF.

V and J are TRBV4-3 and TRBJ2-1, with TRBD2 as a possible D gene (6 bases). Germline loops: CDR1 LGHNA, CDR2 YSLEER. V lost 3 bases to trimming and J lost 4 bases, with 13 bases between them. This CDR3 comprises 15 residues. The CDR3 protein is CASSHRDSIYNEQFF. The CDR3 DNA is TGCGCCAGCAGCCACCGGGACTCGATATACAATGAGCAGTTCTTC.

The V call is TRBV28, the J call TRBJ2-5; D perhaps matches TRBD1 (6 bases). Trimming stripped 2 bases from V and 2 bases from J, with 9 bases between. This CDR3 is built from 14 residues. The germline CDR1 and CDR2 sequences are MDHEN and SYDVKM. The CDR3 spells CASSLQGRQETQYF. The CDR3 nucleotides read TGTGCCAGCAGTTTACAGGGGAGACAAGAGACCCAGTACTTC.

The CDR3 DNA reads TGCAGCGTTGAACGGGGGGGGGTCGCTACTGAAGCTTTCTTT. Amino acid sequence: CSVERGGVATEAFF. This sequence joins TRBV29-1 and TRBJ1-1; possible D gene TRBD1, 5 bases. The CDR3 covers 14 residues. The germline V gene encodes CDR1 SQVTM and CDR2 ANQGSEA. V lost 2 bases and J 5 bases, leaving 15 bases between the germline ends.

The chain joins TRBV7-9 to TRBJ2-7; D remains unclear. This CDR3 comprises 13 residues. Germline values: CDR1 SEHNR, CDR2 FQNEAQ (reference sequence). V lost 3 bases and J lost 7, with 13 bases in between. The chain's CDR3 is CASSFSSVREQYF. In nucleotides, the CDR3 is TGTGCCAGCAGCTTTAGTTCGGTTCGGGAGCAGTACTTC.

The chain combines TRBV28 with TRBJ2-1; 11 bases are a match to TRBD1. The length of the CDR3 is 16 residues. In germline, CDR1 is MDHEN, CDR2 SYDVKM. The V and J ends lost 4 bases and 7 bases, in that order; junction bases with no gene match: 9. This CDR3 reads CASSSTGTGGRNEQFF. CDR3 coding DNA: TGTGCCAGCAGTTCTACCGGGACAGGGGGGAGGAATGAGCAGTTCTTC.

The J gene is TRBJ2-1, the V gene TRBV7-3, with 8 bases that match TRBD2. Germline CDR1 reads SGHTA; CDR2 reads FQGTGA. This CDR3 is built from 13 residues. V shed 5 bases, J shed 7 bases, and the junction held 4 bases outside the gene matches. CDR3 bases: TGTGCCAGCAGCCCGAGCGGGAGTAATGAGCAGTTCTTC. Protein: CASSPSGSNEQFF.

V and J are TRBV5-4 and TRBJ2-4, with TRBD1 as a possible D gene (6 bases). Trimming removed 1 base from V and 4 bases from J, with 12 bases in between. The CDR3 length is 15 residues. CDR1 and CDR2 (germline): SGHNT, YYREEE (reference sequence). CDR3 sequence (DNA): TGTGCCAGCAGCTTGTCTAGCCAGGGGAAAAACATTCAGTACTTC. Translation: CASSLSSQGKNIQYF.

The V and J genes are TRBV27 and TRBJ1-2; D gene ambiguous. The germline gives CDR1 MNHEY, CDR2 SMNVEV (reference sequence). The CDR3 extends over 12 amino acids. Trimming shortened V by 6 bases and J by 5 bases, and 10 bases separated the two germline ends. The CDR3 nucleotides are TGTGCCAGCAGCTACAGTGGATATGGCTACACCTTC. The encoded protein is CASSYSGYGYTF.

The rearrangement joins TRBV19 to TRBJ2-1; 11 bases are a match to TRBD2. Trimming cost V 9 bases and J 4 bases; bases outside gene matches: 2. The CDR3 contains 13 residues. Germline V CDR1 and CDR2: LNHDA, SQIVND (reference sequence). The CDR3 DNA is TGTGCCAGCGGGACTAGCGGATACAATGAGCAGTTCTTC. As protein: CASGTSGYNEQFF.

This clone is a singleton in its sample. The DNA for the CDR3 is TGTGCCAGCAGCTTGGTAGTCTACGAGCAGTACTTC. Residues: CASSLVVYEQYF. The rearrangement uses TRBV5-5 and TRBJ2-7; D gene unclear. The CDR3 covers 12 residues. V lost 0 bases and J 3 bases, leaving 4 bases between the germline ends. The germline V gene encodes CDR1 SGHKS and CDR2 YYEKEE (reference sequence).

The chain recombines TRBV30 with TRBJ1-2; D is ambiguous. The CDR3 sequence is 14 residues long. The V end was cut by 0 bases, the J end by 0 bases, with 8 bases between. CDR1 is GTSNPN, CDR2 SVGIG, per germline (reference sequence). The CDR3 nucleotides read TGTGCCTGGAGTGTGGGCAGTTCTAACTATGGCTACACCTTC. This gives the protein CAWSVGSSNYGYTF.